This T cell receptor (beta chain) was sequenced during a study of a mutant IDH1 vaccine in newly diagnosed glioma. Study background: Patients received vaccination from 4-6 weeks after radiotherapy alone, or with temozolomide cycles.

Time point indicated: week 23, last vaccination. With topical imiquimod, each dose of the vaccine consisted of 300 ug of mutant IDH1 20-mer peptide. A word on this clone: Its antigen is not identified.

This CDR3 has 18 amino acids. Trimming shortened V by 1 base and J by 0 bases, and 19 bases separated the two germline ends. Germline CDR1 reads SQVTM; CDR2 reads ANQGSEA. The assay was immunoSEQ multiplex PCR, and TCRdb's table has in-frame clones only and misses some. Seen here are approximately 81,000 clones, approximately 85% observed once, and the top ten hold 2.2%. Sequencing used PBMCs, obtained from a glioma patient whose treatment included an IDH1 peptide vaccine. The TCR was taken from a man aged 25 to 40 with glioma. Some clones in this sample may be carry-over from other donors' samples. This rearrangement joins TRBV29-1 to TRBJ2-1; D is possibly TRBD2 (6 bases). CDR3 sequence: CSVEGGVGQFSSYNEQFF. The CDR3 DNA is TGCAGCGTTGAAGGCGGGGTGGGGCAGTTCAGCTCCTACAATGAGCAGTTCTTC.